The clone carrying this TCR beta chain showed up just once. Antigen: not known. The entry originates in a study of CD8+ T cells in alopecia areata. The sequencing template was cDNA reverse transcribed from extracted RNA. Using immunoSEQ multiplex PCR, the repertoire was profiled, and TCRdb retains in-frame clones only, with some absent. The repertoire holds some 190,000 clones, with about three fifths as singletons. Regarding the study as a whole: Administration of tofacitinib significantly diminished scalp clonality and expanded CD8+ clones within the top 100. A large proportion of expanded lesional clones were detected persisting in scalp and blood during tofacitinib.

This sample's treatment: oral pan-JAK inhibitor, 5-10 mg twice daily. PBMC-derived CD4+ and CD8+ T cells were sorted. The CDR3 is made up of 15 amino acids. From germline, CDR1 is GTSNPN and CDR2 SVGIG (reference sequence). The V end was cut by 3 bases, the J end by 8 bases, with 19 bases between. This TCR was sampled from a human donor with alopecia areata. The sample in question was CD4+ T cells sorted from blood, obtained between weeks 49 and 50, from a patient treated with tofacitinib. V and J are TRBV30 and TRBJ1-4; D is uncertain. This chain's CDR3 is CAWSSGSGLEEKLFF. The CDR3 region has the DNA TGTGCCTGGAGCTCGGGGTCTGGGTTGGAAGAAAAACTGTTTTTT.